This T cell receptor beta chain was found in a study of cytomegalovirus exposure and HLA in healthy donors. This table comes from immunoSEQ multiplex PCR, and its TCRdb copy is limited to in-frame clones, with some not included. Of under 250,000 clones listed, roughly 83% were seen once; the top ten hold 5.5% to 6.5%. Trimming shortened V by 3 bases and J by 4 bases, and 12 bases separated the two germline ends. CDR1 is GTSNPN and CDR2 is SVGIG in the germline V gene (reference sequence). This CDR3 has 13 amino acids. The specimen was PBMCs. The chain recombines TRBV30 with TRBJ1-1; tentative D call: TRBD1 (6 bases). The sequence derives from a woman aged 18-29 years in good health and CMV-seronegative. CDR3 region: CAWRNAGATEAFF. CDR3 DNA sequence: TGTGCCTGGAGGAATGCGGGGGCCACTGAAGCTTTCTTT.